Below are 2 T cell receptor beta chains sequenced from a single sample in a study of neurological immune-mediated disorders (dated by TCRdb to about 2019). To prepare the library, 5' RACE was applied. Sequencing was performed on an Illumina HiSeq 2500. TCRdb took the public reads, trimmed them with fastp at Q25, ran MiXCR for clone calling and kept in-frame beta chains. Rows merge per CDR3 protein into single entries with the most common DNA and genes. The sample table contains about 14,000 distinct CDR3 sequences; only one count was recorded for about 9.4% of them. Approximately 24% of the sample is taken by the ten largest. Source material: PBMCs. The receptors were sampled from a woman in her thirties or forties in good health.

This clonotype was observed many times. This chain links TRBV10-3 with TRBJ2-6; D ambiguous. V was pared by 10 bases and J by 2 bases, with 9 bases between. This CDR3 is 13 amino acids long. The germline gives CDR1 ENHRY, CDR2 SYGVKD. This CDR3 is CATGGPGANVLTF. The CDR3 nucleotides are TGTGCCACCGGCGGCCCTGGGGCCAACGTCCTGACTTTC.

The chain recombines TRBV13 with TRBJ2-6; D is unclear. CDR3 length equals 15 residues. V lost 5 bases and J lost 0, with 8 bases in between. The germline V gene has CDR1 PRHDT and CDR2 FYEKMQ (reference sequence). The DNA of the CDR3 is TGTGCCAGCAGCCGACAACCCTCTGGGGCCAACGTCCTGACTTTC. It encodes CASSRQPSGANVLTF.